The 12 T cell receptor beta chains given below trace back to one sample, sequenced in a study of radiation and T cells in renal cell carcinoma. Assay: immunoSEQ multiplex PCR; the TCRdb copy retains only in-frame clones and omits some. The sample contains approximately 16,000 clones, approximately 50% of which appear only once. Treatment in this sample: treatment-naive control, cytoreductive nephrectomy. The starting material was tumor tissue, obtained from a patient whose treatment was nephrectomy without radiotherapy. The receptors here all came from a man aged 50-60 years with renal cell carcinoma.

The chain recombines TRBV11-2 with TRBJ1-4; D possibly corresponds to TRBD1 (5 bases). Looked up from germline, CDR1 is SGHAT and CDR2 is FQNNGV. The CDR3 has 18 residues. The V end was cut by 5 bases, the J end by 3 bases, with 22 bases between. The CDR3 DNA reads TGTGCCAGCAGCAGACTTAGGGTTCGGGGCACGGCTAATGAAAAACTGTTTTTT. Translated, it gives CASSRLRVRGTANEKLFF.

The V call is TRBV9, the J call TRBJ1-2; D is unresolved. V lost 0 bases and J lost 6, with 12 bases in between. The CDR3 loop spans 14 amino acids. The germline CDR1 and CDR2 sequences are SGDLS and YYNGEE. CDR3 sequence reads: CASSVAGFENGYTF. The DNA of the CDR3 is TGTGCCAGCAGCGTAGCTGGGTTTGAAAATGGCTACACCTTC.

This clone was seen a handful of times. The chain carries TRBV19 and TRBJ1-2, with 11 bases matching TRBD1. The CDR3 totals 14 residues. Germline trimming cut 6 bases from V and 7 bases from J; bases unmatched to any gene: 7. Looked up from germline, CDR1 is LNHDA and CDR2 is SQIVND (reference sequence). This CDR3 reads CASSPDRGLGGYTF. CDR3 nucleotide sequence: TGTGCCAGTAGCCCGGACAGGGGGCTTGGTGGCTACACCTTC.

The gene calls are TRBV18 and TRBJ1-2, with a tentative D call TRBD1 (6 bases). Germline CDR1 reads KGHSH; CDR2 reads LQKENI. The CDR3 has 14 residues. V lost 3 bases to trimming and J lost 6 bases, with 14 bases between them. In DNA, the CDR3 is TGTGCCAGCTCACCTGGGGCAGGGGTCAATGGCTACACCTTC. It yields the protein CASSPGAGVNGYTF.

The chain recombines TRBV27 with TRBJ2-5; 14 bases fit TRBD2. Germline V CDR1 and CDR2: MNHEY, SMNVEV (reference sequence). The CDR3 is 16 residues long. With V trimmed by 5 bases and J by 3 bases, 5 bases remained unmatched. This CDR3 reads CASSLRTSGGKETQYF. CDR3 coding DNA: TGTGCCAGCAGTCTACGGACTAGCGGGGGGAAAGAGACCCAGTACTTC.

The chain is built from TRBV29-1 and TRBJ1-5; D is unclear. Germline CDR1 reads SQVTM; CDR2 reads ANQGSEA. This CDR3 comprises 14 residues. The germline V and J ends were trimmed by 7 bases and 0 bases, with 13 bases remaining between them. The DNA of the CDR3 is TGCAGCGCCCTACTAGGTATTAGCAATCAGCCCCAGCATTTT. Translating gives CSALLGISNQPQHF.

The V call is TRBV2, the J call TRBJ2-1, with TRBD2 as a possible D gene (6 bases). This CDR3 comprises 17 residues. CDR1 is SNHLY, CDR2 FYNNEI, per germline. The V and J ends lost 0 bases and 2 bases respectively, with 14 bases between them. CDR3 loop: CASSEAPVAGTYNEQFF. CDR3 nucleotides: TGTGCCAGCAGTGAAGCGCCGGTGGCGGGAACCTACAATGAGCAGTTCTTC. The whole variable domain, remainder taken from reference TRBV2 and TRBJ2-1, is EPEVTQTPSHQVTQMGQEVILRCVPISNHLYFYWYRQILGQKVEFLVSFYNNEISEKSEIFDDQFSVERPDGSNFTLKIRSTKLEDSAMYFCASSEAPVAGTYNEQFFGPGTRLTVL.

This chain connects TRBV9 to TRBJ2-5; 12 bases fit TRBD1. The germline V gene encodes CDR1 SGDLS and CDR2 YYNGEE. The CDR3 sequence is 15 residues long. V lost 0 bases, J lost 5 bases, and 2 bases stayed unmatched. The CDR3 coding sequence is TGTGCCAGCAGCGTAGAGGGACAGGGGGCTGAGACCCAGTACTTC. It is translated as CASSVEGQGAETQYF. The whole variable domain, filled in from reference TRBV9 and TRBJ2-5, reads DSGVTQTPKHLITATGQRVTLRCSPRSGDLSVYWYQQSLDQGLQFLIQYYNGEERAKGNILERFSAQQFPDLHSELNLSSLELGDSALYFCASSVEGQGAETQYFGPGTRLLVL.

The gene calls are TRBV19 and TRBJ1-1; D remains ambiguous. Germline CDR1 is LNHDA and CDR2 is SQIVND (reference sequence). CDR3 length: 15 amino acids. Trimming left V 5 bases short and J 6 bases short, with 19 bases between. CDR3 nucleotide sequence: TGTGCCAGTAGTGACCTCCAGAGGTTTATCGCTGAAGCTTTCTTT. Translated: CASSDLQRFIAEAFF.

This clone occurred a few times. The V and J genes are TRBV30 and TRBJ2-7; 10 bases map to TRBD2. Germline V gives CDR1 GTSNPN, CDR2 SVGIG (reference sequence). This CDR3 comprises 11 residues. Unmatched junction bases numbered 0, after V lost 8 bases and J lost 2 bases. The CDR3 loop reads CALAGAYEQYF. The CDR3 DNA is TGTGCCCTAGCGGGAGCCTACGAGCAGTACTTC.

This chain uses TRBV5-5 with TRBJ2-7; 10 bases fit TRBD2. The CDR3 has 18 residues. V was clipped by 0 bases and J by 0 bases; unmatched bases: 9. Germline-derived CDR1 and CDR2 are SGHKS and YYEKEE (reference sequence). The CDR3 loop reads CASSLGSLLAGPSYEQYF. CDR3 bases: TGTGCCAGCAGCTTGGGCTCCCTACTAGCGGGGCCCTCCTACGAGCAGTACTTC.

The rearrangement uses TRBV9 and TRBJ2-5, with 9 nucleotides matching TRBD2. Germline values: CDR1 SGDLS, CDR2 YYNGEE. The CDR3 covers 14 residues. V lost 3 bases, J lost 5 bases, and 5 bases stayed unmatched. The CDR3 DNA reads as TGTGCCAGCAGCGCGTCTAGCGGGGTTGAGACCCAGTACTTC. Protein sequence: CASSASSGVETQYF. The full variable domain, rest sourced from reference TRBV9 and TRBJ2-5, is DSGVTQTPKHLITATGQRVTLRCSPRSGDLSVYWYQQSLDQGLQFLIQYYNGEERAKGNILERFSAQQFPDLHSELNLSSLELGDSALYFCASSASSGVETQYFGPGTRLLVL.